The clone carrying this TCR beta chain was seen a single time. Authors' methods: The authors estimated nucleated cell counts from reference gene primer amplification. Only in-frame clones appear in the TCRdb table, and some are missing; sequencing was by immunoSEQ multiplex PCR. The V and J calls and clone size come from that table; D and trimming were worked out from the DNA. The profile shows around 52,000 clones, roughly 86% of them singletons. The data stem from a study of blood T cell repertoires in COVID-19. Study summary: Specimens from acute and convalescent COVID-19 originated in the United States, Italy and Spain. T cells, B-cell-depleted T cells, or PBMCs provided the cDNA or gDNA that served as material.

Trimming took 4 bases from V and 6 from J, leaving 17 bases between them. The germline gives CDR1 SGHNT, CDR2 YYREEE (reference sequence). The CDR3 loop spans 15 amino acids. This rearrangement joins TRBV5-4 to TRBJ2-1, with a tentative D call TRBD1 (6 bases). Sequencing was done on a sample of peripheral blood. The sequence derives from a woman older than 75 with acute or convalescent COVID-19. CDR3 in DNA: TGTGCCAGCAGCCCCGGCCAGGGGCGAAGCAATGAGCAGTTCTTC. This translates into CASSPGQGRSNEQFF.